These T cell receptor beta chains were read from a single sample in a study of cytomegalovirus exposure and HLA in healthy donors. Sequencing used immunoSEQ multiplex PCR; TCRdb keeps in-frame clones, though not all of them. The repertoire includes about 340,000 clones, 80% to 90% of them detected once, and 0.65% to 0.85% sits in the top ten. Sequenced material: PBMCs. These receptors all stem from a woman between 18 and 30 years old in good health and CMV-seronegative. CDR3s include the opening cysteine and the closing phenylalanine or tryptophan. The D gene is left open where the match is weak. Expanded clones get a size class; other rows say once, few or many, or leave the size out.

>.|TRBJ1-2|once|TRBV6-5
TGTGCCAGCAGTCTTGACAGTAACTATGGCTACACCTTC
CASSLDSNYGYTF
>.|TRBJ2-1|.|TRBV27
TGTGCCAGCAGTTTGGAGTTAGCCTCCTACAATGAGCAGTTCTTC
CASSLELASYNEQFF
>.|TRBJ2-1|.|TRBV9
TGTGCCAGCAGCGTACGCACCCCCGGCGGCGATGAGCAGTTCTTC
CASSVRTPGGDEQFF
>TRBD2|TRBJ2-1|few|TRBV28
TGTGCCAGCGGCCCGCTGGGACTAGCGGACAATGAGCAGTTCTTC
CASGPLGLADNEQFF
>TRBD1|TRBJ1-5|few|TRBV27
TGTGCCAGCAGCCCAGGGGGAAGTCAGCCCCAGCATTTT
CASSPGGSQPQHF
>TRBD1|TRBJ2-7|.|TRBV27
TGTGCCAGCTCGCTTAGGGGGACAGCCTACGAGCAGTACTTC
CASSLRGTAYEQYF
>.|TRBJ2-7|.|TRBV5-1
TGCGCCAGCAGCTTGCTCGGGACTGGAACCTACGAGCAGTACTTC
CASSLLGTGTYEQYF
>TRBD1|TRBJ1-1|.|TRBV19
TGTGCCAGTACCCCGACAGGGGGCGCTGAAGCTTTCTTT
CASTPTGGAEAFF
>.|TRBJ2-5|.|TRBV7-9
TGTGCCAGCAGCCCAAAGACAGCCATTCAAGAGACCCAGTACTTC
CASSPKTAIQETQYF
>TRBD2|TRBJ2-1|.|TRBV29-1
TGCAGCGTTGAAGACGGATATAGCGGGAGGGAACAGTTCTTC
CSVEDGYSGREQFF
>TRBD1|TRBJ1-2|.|TRBV5-1
TGCGCCAGCACCCAAGGGACAGGGAATGGCTACACCTTC
CASTQGTGNGYTF
>.|TRBJ1-2|.|TRBV5-6
TGTGCCAGCAGCCCGGGCCGGGCGGGGGGCTACACCTTC
CASSPGRAGGYTF
>TRBD1|TRBJ2-7|.|TRBV28
TGTGCCAGCAGCTCTAATGAAAACCGGGACAGGTCCTACGAGCAGTACTTC
CASSSNENRDRSYEQYF
>TRBD1|TRBJ1-1|.|TRBV27
TGTGCCAGCAGTTTCTTTAATCCAGGGGGGACTAGGACTGAAGCTTTCTTT
CASSFFNPGGTRTEAFF
>.|TRBJ1-2|few|TRBV13
TGTGCCAGCAGCTTAACATCGGGTTTCGGCTACACCTTC
CASSLTSGFGYTF
>TRBD2|TRBJ2-1|.|TRBV11-2
TGTGCCAGCAGCTTAATAGCGGGGTCCTCCTACAATGAGCAGTTCTTC
CASSLIAGSSYNEQFF
>.|TRBJ2-5|.|TRBV12-5
TGTGCTAGTGGTTTGGACAGGGACAAGACCCAGTACTTC
CASGLDRDKTQYF
>TRBD1|TRBJ1-1|.|TRBV27
TGTGCCAGCAGTGCGAGACAGGGCATGAACACTGAAGCTTTCTTT
CASSARQGMNTEAFF
>.|TRBJ2-5|.|TRBV4-2
TGTGCCAGCAACGCCCCGGGGGAAGAGACCCAGTACTTC
CASNAPGEETQYF
>TRBD2|TRBJ2-5|.|TRBV27
TGTGCCAGCAGCCCTATCCTCGCGGGGGGGCAAGAGACCCAGTACTTC
CASSPILAGGQETQYF
>.|TRBJ2-1|.|TRBV2
TGTGCCAGCAGTCAATCAGGGCTTCTTTACAATGAGCAGTTCTTC
CASSQSGLLYNEQFF
>.|TRBJ2-7|.|TRBV6-6
TGTGCCAGCAGTCGCAGCTCCTACGAGCAGTACTTC
CASSRSSYEQYF
>.|TRBJ2-3|.|TRBV7-9
TGTGCCAGCAGCTTAGCCGAGGCTGTGGGCACAGATACGCAGTATTTT
CASSLAEAVGTDTQYF
>.|TRBJ2-1|.|TRBV11-2
TGTGCCAGCAGCTTAAATCCGGGGTCCTACAATGAGCAGTTCTTC
CASSLNPGSYNEQFF
>.|TRBJ2-7|.|TRBV7-8
TGTGCCAGCAGCCTCCAGCAACAGGGTACGGGTGAGCAGTACTTC
CASSLQQQGTGEQYF
>TRBD1|TRBJ2-7|.|TRBV7-9
TGTGCCAGCAGCTTAGAAGGGACAGTCGCGATCAAGCAGTACTTC
CASSLEGTVAIKQYF
>.|TRBJ1-4|.|TRBV9
TGTGCCAGCAGCTCAGGGGAGAATGAAAAACTGTTTTTT
CASSSGENEKLFF
>.|TRBJ2-3|.|TRBV10-3
TGTGCCATCAGTTCAGGGTTGGGCACAGATACGCAGTATTTT
CAISSGLGTDTQYF
>.|TRBJ1-5|.|TRBV4-3
TGCGCCAGCAGCCAAGATCACAGCCCAGGCCCGGAGGCTAGCAATCAGCCCCAGCATTTT
CASSQDHSPGPEASNQPQHF
>.|TRBJ1-1|once|TRBV28
TGTGCCAGCAGTTTAGGCCGGCGGCCCCCTGAAGCTTTCTTT
CASSLGRRPPEAFF
>TRBD1|TRBJ1-1|once|TRBV19
TGTGCCAGTAGTATTGGACAGGGGTCCGACACTGAAGCTTTCTTT
CASSIGQGSDTEAFF
>.|TRBJ2-7|few|TRBV21-1
TGTGCCAGCAGCAAAGTAGGGGCACGGACCTACGAGCAGTACTTC
CASSKVGARTYEQYF
>TRBD1|TRBJ1-5|once|TRBV28
TGTGCCAGCAGTTTTGGGACAGCGTTAAATCAGCCCCAGCATTTT
CASSFGTALNQPQHF
>.|TRBJ2-7|.|TRBV30
TGTGCCTGGAGTTCCCCGGACTATCACGAGCAGTACTTC
CAWSSPDYHEQYF
>.|TRBJ2-7|.|TRBV19
TGTGCCAGAGTGGTAGCGGCCTCCTACGAGCAGTACTTC
CARVVAASYEQYF
>TRBD1|TRBJ1-5|.|TRBV27
TGTGCCAGCAGTCAGGGGACAGGTGGCAATCAGCCCCAGCATTTT
CASSQGTGGNQPQHF
>.|TRBJ1-5|.|TRBV27
TGTGCCAGCAGTCCCCAGGGTCCGGGTCAGCCCCAGCATTTT
CASSPQGPGQPQHF
>TRBD1|TRBJ1-3|few|TRBV7-2
TGTGCCAGCAGCTTGGACAGGGCTGGAAACACCATATATTTT
CASSLDRAGNTIYF
>TRBD1|TRBJ1-2|.|TRBV7-2
TGTGCCAGCAGCTTAGTCGGCAGGGGGCGCCTCTATGGCTACACCTTC
CASSLVGRGRLYGYTF
>TRBD1|TRBJ1-5|.|TRBV28
TGTGCCAGCAGCACCACCCGGGACAGGGATTATGTTCATCAGCCCCAGCATTTT
CASSTTRDRDYVHQPQHF
>TRBD2|TRBJ2-2|.|TRBV5-1
TGCGCCAGCAGCTCGACTAGCGGAGCGAACACCGGGGAGCTGTTTTTT
CASSSTSGANTGELFF
>.|TRBJ1-5|.|TRBV6-4
TGTGCCAGTACCCCCCGGGGGGATCAGCCCCAGCATTTT
CASTPRGDQPQHF
>.|TRBJ2-1|.|TRBV7-9
TGTGCCAGCAGCTTAGCCCCGGAGCAGTTCTTC
CASSLAPEQFF
>.|TRBJ2-7|.|TRBV5-6
TGTGCCAGCAGCTTGGACGTAACAGGGCCCTACGAGCAGTACTTC
CASSLDVTGPYEQYF
>TRBD1|TRBJ2-2|few|TRBV5-1
TGCGCCAGCAGCTCTACACCCCTCGGACAGGGGAGCGGCGGGGAGCTGTTTTTT
CASSSTPLGQGSGGELFF
>.|TRBJ1-1|.|TRBV27
TGTGCCAGCAGTTTCGCACAGGGTAGTACAGCTTTCTTT
CASSFAQGSTAFF
>.|TRBJ2-3|.|TRBV2
TGTGCCAGCAACCGAGGGGGGGCGAACACAGATACGCAGTATTTT
CASNRGGANTDTQYF
>.|TRBJ2-7|.|TRBV18
TGTGCCAGCTCACCCCCAGAGGGGGTCAGCTACGAGCAGTACTTC
CASSPPEGVSYEQYF
>.|TRBJ1-4|few|TRBV7-9
TGTGCCAGCACCTACCCCACGGGTGAAAAACTGTTTTTT
CASTYPTGEKLFF